These 25 T cell receptor beta chains were all obtained from the same sample, sequenced in a study of T-cell reconstitution after alpha-beta-depleted transplantation in children. Unique molecular identifiers were used in preparing the TCRbeta library. TCRdb reanalysed the PCR reads using MiXCR and keeps one entry per CDR3 protein. The sample includes 97,000 or so distinct CDR3 sequences, 6% to 9% seen only once; the top ten take roughly 15%. The specimen was PBMCs, collected before TCRalphabeta/CD19-depleted stem cell transplant. Receptor source: a boy under 10 years old with acute lymphoblastic leukemia, due to receive a stem cell transplant.

The chain couples TRBV28 to TRBJ2-7, with 16 bases fitting TRBD2. V shed 4 bases, J shed 5 bases, and the junction held 11 bases outside the gene matches. The germline CDR1 and CDR2 sequences are MDHEN and SYDVKM. The CDR3 consists of 18 residues. The CDR3 here is CASSWGLAGGPGDDEQYF. In nucleotides, the CDR3 is TGTGCCAGCAGTTGGGGACTAGCGGGGGGGCCCGGAGATGACGAGCAGTACTTC.

This clonotype occurred many times. The chain is built from TRBV5-1 and TRBJ2-3; D remains unclear. V gave up 2 bases and J gave up 2 bases, with 3 bases separating them. CDR3 length: 12 amino acids. Germline V lookup: CDR1 SGHRS, CDR2 YFSETQ. CDR3 bases: TGCGCCAGCAGCTTCGACACAGATACGCAGTATTTT. Translating gives CASSFDTDTQYF.

The CDR3, as DNA: TGTGCCAGCAGAGACGGCCCGAAAGACACCGGGGAGCTGTTTTTT. Its protein product is CASRDGPKDTGELFF. J is TRBJ2-2 and V is TRBV6-2 or TRBV6-3; D not certain. Germline loops: CDR1 MNHEY, CDR2 SVGEGT. The V and J ends lost 6 bases and 3 bases respectively, with 14 bases between them. There are 15 residues in the CDR3.

This clonotype has just a few counts. The chain couples TRBV4-3 to TRBJ2-2, with D perhaps matching TRBD1 or TRBD2 (6 bases each). The V and J ends lost 0 bases and 6 bases respectively, with 11 bases between them. In germline, CDR1 is LGHNA, CDR2 YSLEER. There are 15 residues in the CDR3. CDR3 in amino acids: CASSQDVGGPGELFF. Written as DNA, the CDR3 is TGCGCCAGCAGCCAAGACGTGGGGGGCCCCGGGGAGCTGTTTTTT.

V gene TRBV3-1 combines with J gene TRBJ2-3; D possibly corresponds to TRBD2 (6 bases). The CDR3 covers 15 residues. Per germline, CDR1 LGHDT and CDR2 YNNKEL (reference sequence). The germline V and J ends were trimmed by 10 bases and 2 bases, with 19 bases remaining between them. CDR3 sequence reads: CATSQMGGPTDTQYF. The CDR3 nucleotides read TGTGCCACCTCCCAGATGGGGGGTCCCACAGATACGCAGTATTTT.

This clonotype was seen more than once but under ten times. The rearrangement joins TRBV20-1 to TRBJ2-7; D is undetermined. The CDR3 totals 15 residues. V gave up 6 bases and J gave up 3 bases, with 21 bases separating them. Germline V CDR1 and CDR2: DFQATT, SNEGSKA (reference sequence). CDR3 coding DNA: TGCAGTGCCCAGAACCGGGCCTCACCCTTCTACGAGCAGTACTTC. This gives the protein CSAQNRASPFYEQYF.

This clonotype came up many times. The chain has TRBV20-1 and TRBJ2-7, with 8 nucleotides matching TRBD1. The junction had 6 bases not matched to a gene; V was cut back by 3 bases and J by 2 bases. CDR3 length: 14 residues. Germline CDR1 DFQATT, CDR2 SNEGSKA (reference sequence). CDR3 in amino acids: CSASLSGQAYEQYF. CDR3 in DNA: TGCAGTGCTAGCTTATCGGGACAGGCCTACGAGCAGTACTTC.

This clonotype was counted at least ten times. The V gene is TRBV4-3, the J gene TRBJ2-3; tentative D call: TRBD1 (6 bases). CDR3 length equals 15 residues. Germline V CDR1 and CDR2: LGHNA, YSLEER. The germline V and J ends were trimmed by 4 bases and 3 bases, with 14 bases remaining between them. CDR3 sequence (DNA): TGCGCCAGCAGCCCCAGGGGAACCCCTACAGATACGCAGTATTTT. Translated: CASSPRGTPTDTQYF.

This chain joins TRBV12-3 or TRBV12-4 and TRBJ1-2, with D perhaps matching TRBD1 (6 bases). Trimming took off 3 bases at V and 8 bases at J, with 16 bases between the two ends. The CDR3 contains 14 residues. The CDR3 region has the DNA TGTGCCAGCAGTTTTGAAGGGGGGAAAGAGGGCTACACCTTC. It codes for CASSFEGGKEGYTF.

To note about this clonotype: Here the CDR3 omits its conserved ending phenylalanine or tryptophan, so a read error is the likely source. The chain has TRBV20-1 and TRBJ2-7; the D gene is possibly TRBD1 (5 bases). Trimming cost V 7 bases and J 4 bases, with 14 bases left between them. This CDR3 has 12 residues. Germline V gene sequence: CDR1 DFQATT, CDR2 SNEGSKA (reference sequence). The CDR3 protein is CSGGRESYEQYC. The CDR3 DNA is TGCAGTGGGGGCAGGGAATCGTACGAGCAGTACTGC.

This clonotype has a handful of counts. V gene TRBV9 combines with J gene TRBJ2-7, with unresolved D. This CDR3 is 13 amino acids long. Germline loops: CDR1 SGDLS, CDR2 YYNGEE. The ends were cut back, 0 bases at V and 5 bases at J, with 9 bases in the middle. CDR3 DNA: TGTGCCAGCAGCGTAGAAGGGTTCAACGAGCAGTACTTC. Protein sequence: CASSVEGFNEQYF.

This clonotype was recorded at least ten times. The rearrangement joins TRBV5-1 to TRBJ2-5; D perhaps matches TRBD1 (6 bases). Trimming removed 3 bases at V and 9 bases at J, with 18 bases between. Germline values: CDR1 SGHRS, CDR2 YFSETQ. The length of the CDR3 is 14 residues. The CDR3 DNA sequence: TGCGCCAGCAGCTCTTCACACGGACCAGGGGCCCAGTACTTC. This translates into CASSSSHGPGAQYF.

This clonotype was found many times. CDR3 protein: CASFSGQADTGELFF. The CDR3 bases are TGTGCCAGCTTCTCCGGCCAGGCGGACACCGGGGAGCTGTTTTTT. This chain joins TRBV6-1 and TRBJ2-2; D ambiguous. The germline V and J ends were trimmed by 8 bases and 3 bases, with 16 bases remaining between them. Germline loops: CDR1 MNHNS, CDR2 SASEGT. The CDR3 is 15 amino acids.

There are a few counts of this clonotype. This chain connects TRBV6-2 or TRBV6-3 to TRBJ2-3; D uncertain. The CDR3 is 12 amino acids. Germline V CDR1 and CDR2: MNHEY, SVGEGT. V lost 6 bases and J lost 6, with 10 bases in between. The chain's CDR3 is CASSLLADTQYF. For the CDR3, the DNA is TGTGCCAGCAGCCTGTTGGCCGATACGCAGTATTTT.

The V call is TRBV6-2 or TRBV6-3, the J call TRBJ2-1, with TRBD1 matching over 7 bases. V trimming: 6 bases; J trimming: 6 bases; junction bases outside the gene matches: 8. Per germline, CDR1 MNHEY and CDR2 SVGEGT. This CDR3 has 14 amino acids. This CDR3 is CASSQGEGPNEQFF. CDR3 nucleotides: TGTGCCAGCAGCCAGGGGGAAGGGCCCAATGAGCAGTTCTTC.

V is TRBV3-1 and J is TRBJ2-1; the match to TRBD2 covers 14 bases. Germline loops: CDR1 LGHDT, CDR2 YNNKEL (reference sequence). V shed 0 bases and J 10 bases; nucleotides not matched to a gene: 14. This CDR3 has 19 amino acids. The CDR3 DNA reads TGTGCCAGCAGCCAAGAGAGGGGACGGACTAGCGGGGGGACGGGGGAGCAGTTCTTC. Protein: CASSQERGRTSGGTGEQFF.

V gene TRBV2 combines with J gene TRBJ2-3, with D perhaps TRBD2 (5 bases). CDR3 length: 18 residues. CDR1 SNHLY and CDR2 FYNNEI come from the germline V gene. The DNA for the CDR3 is TGTACCATCTGGCCCAACGCGGCGGGTCCGGCCACCCCAGATACGCAGTATTTT. Translated, it gives CTIWPNAAGPATPDTQYF.

This clonotype rates as medium-sized (0.01 to 0.1%). This sequence joins TRBV11-2 and TRBJ2-7, with no clear D. CDR1 and CDR2 from the germline V gene are SGHAT and FQNNGV. This CDR3 is 14 amino acids long. Trimming took off 0 bases at V and 4 bases at J, with 10 bases between the two ends. CDR3: CASSLDPPYYEQYF. Here the CDR3 DNA reads TGTGCCAGCAGCTTAGATCCCCCCTATTACGAGCAGTACTTC. Full variable domain (remainder filled in from reference TRBV11-2 and TRBJ2-7): EAGVAQSPRYKIIEKRQSVAFWCNPISGHATLYWYQQILGQGPKLLIQFQNNGVVDDSQLPKDRFSAERLKGVDSTLKIQPAKLEDSAVYLCASSLDPPYYEQYFGPGTRLTVT.

This clonotype was observed a handful of times. This chain uses TRBV7-9 with TRBJ2-7; a weak D match, TRBD1 (6 bases). This CDR3 is 15 amino acids long. Germline V gives CDR1 SEHNR, CDR2 FQNEAQ (reference sequence). V was trimmed by 3 bases and J by 0 bases, leaving 12 bases between them. The CDR3 bases are TGTGCCAGCAGCTTCTCACAGGGAACCTCCTACGAGCAGTACTTC. Residues: CASSFSQGTSYEQYF.

The sample holds one count of this clonotype. The rearrangement joins TRBV6-5 to TRBJ1-4; 10 bases are a match to TRBD1. V shed 4 bases, J shed 10 bases, and the junction held 9 bases outside the gene matches. The CDR3 length is 15 residues. Germline V lookup: CDR1 MNHEY, CDR2 SVGAGI. CDR3 DNA sequence: TGTGCCAGCAGTTCACCGGGACAGGGGCTCGTAAAACTGTTTTTT. This translates into CASSSPGQGLVKLFF.

This clonotype was seen more than once but under ten times. This chain joins TRBV5-1 and TRBJ2-2, with 8 bases identical to TRBD2. Germline CDR1 is SGHRS and CDR2 is YFSETQ. Trimming took 1 base from V and 4 from J; bases not matched to a gene: 6. This CDR3 comprises 16 residues. DNA of the CDR3: TGCGCCAGCAGCTTGCGGCTTAGCGGGGCCACCGGGGAGCTGTTTTTT. Amino acids: CASSLRLSGATGELFF.

In its sample, this clonotype was seen many times. The rearrangement links TRBV5-1 to TRBJ2-3; the D call may be TRBD1 or TRBD2 (5 bases each). The CDR3 consists of 15 residues. Deletions cut 0 bases from V and 3 bases from J, with 11 bases between. Germline V gene sequence: CDR1 SGHRS, CDR2 YFSETQ. CDR3 sequence reads: CASSLAGRETDTQYF. The DNA for the CDR3 is TGCGCCAGCAGCTTGGCGGGGCGAGAGACAGATACGCAGTATTTT.

This clonotype was picked up a small number of times. This chain joins TRBV7-2 and TRBJ2-7; D may be TRBD2 (6 bases). The CDR3 consists of 14 residues. Germline CDR1 SGHTA, CDR2 FQGNSA. V lost 4 bases to trimming and J lost 3 bases, with 13 bases between them. The chain's CDR3 is CASSSAGTLYEQYF. The CDR3 coding sequence is TGTGCCAGCAGCTCCGCCGGGACTCTCTACGAGCAGTACTTC. The entire variable domain, with the rest obtained from reference TRBV7-2 and TRBJ2-7, is as follows: GAGVSQSPSNKVTEKGKDVELRCDPISGHTALYWYRQSLGQGLEFLIYFQGNSAPDKSGLPSDRFSAERTGGSVSTLTIQRTQQEDSAVYLCASSSAGTLYEQYFGPGTRLTVT.

This clonotype was counted ten times or more. The chain has TRBV5-5 and TRBJ1-3; D is unresolved. The CDR3 runs 14 residues. Trimming cost V 0 bases and J 0 bases, with 4 bases left between them. The germline V gene has CDR1 SGHKS and CDR2 YYEKEE (reference sequence). DNA of the CDR3: TGTGCCAGCAGCTTGGGGGGCTCTGGAAACACCATATATTTT. Amino acid sequence: CASSLGGSGNTIYF. Together with reference TRBV5-5 and TRBJ1-3, the CDR3 gives the full variable domain: DAGVTQSPTHLIKTRGQQVTLRCSPISGHKSVSWYQQVLGQGPQFIFQYYEKEERGRGNFPDRFSARQFPNYSSELNVNALLLGDSALYLCASSLGGSGNTIYFGEGSWLTVV.

This clonotype occurred many times. The chain recombines TRBV9 with TRBJ1-2; D is undetermined. The CDR3 covers 14 residues. V was clipped by 3 bases and J by 6 bases, with 15 bases between them. CDR1 is SGDLS and CDR2 is YYNGEE in the germline V gene. The DNA of the CDR3 is TGTGCCAGCAGCGCAAATACACCAAGGGATGGCTACACCTTC. This translates into CASSANTPRDGYTF.